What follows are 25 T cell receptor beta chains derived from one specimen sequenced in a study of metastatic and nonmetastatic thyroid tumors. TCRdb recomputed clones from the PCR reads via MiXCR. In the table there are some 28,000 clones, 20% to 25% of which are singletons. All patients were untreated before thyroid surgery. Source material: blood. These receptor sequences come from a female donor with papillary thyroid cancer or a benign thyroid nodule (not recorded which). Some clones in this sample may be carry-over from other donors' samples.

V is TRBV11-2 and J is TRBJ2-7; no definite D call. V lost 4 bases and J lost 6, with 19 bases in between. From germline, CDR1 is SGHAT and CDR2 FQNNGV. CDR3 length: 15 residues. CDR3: CASSSRAPRYSEQYF. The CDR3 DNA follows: TGTGCCAGCAGCTCCCGGGCTCCGAGGTATTCCGAGCAGTACTTC.

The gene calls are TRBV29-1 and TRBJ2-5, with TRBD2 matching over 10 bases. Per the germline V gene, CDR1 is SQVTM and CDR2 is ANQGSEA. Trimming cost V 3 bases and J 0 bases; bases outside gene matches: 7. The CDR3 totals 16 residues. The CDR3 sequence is CSVDGLAGENQETQYF. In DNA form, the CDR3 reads TGCAGCGTTGACGGTCTAGCGGGGGAAAACCAAGAGACCCAGTACTTC.

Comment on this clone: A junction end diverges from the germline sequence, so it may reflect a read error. CDR3 DNA: TGCAGTGCTAGAGACGTTCGGGGGTTGCTCGAGACCAAGTACTTC. Protein product: CSARDVRGLLETKYF. The V call is TRBV20-1, the J call TRBJ2-5, with D tentatively TRBD2 (6 bases). Germline CDR1 DFQATT, CDR2 SNEGSKA (reference sequence). The CDR3 totals 15 residues.

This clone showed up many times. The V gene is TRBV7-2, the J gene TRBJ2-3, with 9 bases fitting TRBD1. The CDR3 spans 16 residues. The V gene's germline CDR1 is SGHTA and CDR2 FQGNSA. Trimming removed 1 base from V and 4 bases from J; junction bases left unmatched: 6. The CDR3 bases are TGTGCCAGCAGCTTAGTTGGGACAGGGATGGCAGATACGCAGTATTTT. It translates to CASSLVGTGMADTQYF.

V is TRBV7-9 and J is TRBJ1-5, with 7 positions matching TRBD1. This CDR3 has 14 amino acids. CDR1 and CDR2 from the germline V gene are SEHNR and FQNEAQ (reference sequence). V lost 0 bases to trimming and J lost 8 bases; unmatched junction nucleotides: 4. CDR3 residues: CASSLAGGVEPQHF. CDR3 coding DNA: TGTGCCAGCAGCTTAGCAGGGGGCGTGGAGCCCCAGCATTTT.

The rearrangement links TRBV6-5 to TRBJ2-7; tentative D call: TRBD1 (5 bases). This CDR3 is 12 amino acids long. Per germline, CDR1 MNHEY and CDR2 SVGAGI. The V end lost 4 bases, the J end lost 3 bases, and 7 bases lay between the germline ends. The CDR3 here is CASSSDSYEQYF. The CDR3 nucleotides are TGTGCCAGCAGTTCCGACAGCTACGAGCAGTACTTC.

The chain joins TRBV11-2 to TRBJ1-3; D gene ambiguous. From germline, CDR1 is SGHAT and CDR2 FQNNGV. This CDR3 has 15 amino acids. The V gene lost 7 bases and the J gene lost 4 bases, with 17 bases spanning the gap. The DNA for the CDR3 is TGTGCCAGCACTAATAGCGGTGGTTTCGGAAACACCATATATTTT. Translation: CASTNSGGFGNTIYF.

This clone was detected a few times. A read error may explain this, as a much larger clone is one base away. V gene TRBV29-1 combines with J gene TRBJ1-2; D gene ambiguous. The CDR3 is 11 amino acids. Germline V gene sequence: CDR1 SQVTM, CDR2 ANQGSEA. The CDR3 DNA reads TGCAGCGCTGAATCCGTCTATGGCTACACCTTC. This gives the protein CSAESVYGYTF.

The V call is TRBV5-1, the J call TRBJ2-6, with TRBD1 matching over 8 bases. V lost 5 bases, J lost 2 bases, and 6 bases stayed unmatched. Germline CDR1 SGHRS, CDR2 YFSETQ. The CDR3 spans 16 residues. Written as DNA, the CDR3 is TGCGCCAGCAGAGGACAGGGCTACCCTGGGGCCAACGTCCTGACTTTC. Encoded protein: CASRGQGYPGANVLTF.

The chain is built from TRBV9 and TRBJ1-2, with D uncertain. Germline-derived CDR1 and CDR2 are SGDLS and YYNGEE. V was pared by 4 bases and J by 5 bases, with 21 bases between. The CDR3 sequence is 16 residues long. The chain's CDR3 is CASSSNRVAPSYGYTF. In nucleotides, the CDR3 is TGTGCCAGCAGCTCCAACCGGGTAGCGCCTAGTTATGGCTACACCTTC.

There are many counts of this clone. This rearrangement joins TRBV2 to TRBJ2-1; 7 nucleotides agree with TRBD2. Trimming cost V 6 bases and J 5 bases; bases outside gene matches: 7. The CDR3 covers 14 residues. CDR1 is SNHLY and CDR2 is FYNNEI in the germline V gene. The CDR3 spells CASSPLLADNEQFF. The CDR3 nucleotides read TGTGCCAGCAGCCCGTTGCTAGCGGACAATGAGCAGTTCTTC.

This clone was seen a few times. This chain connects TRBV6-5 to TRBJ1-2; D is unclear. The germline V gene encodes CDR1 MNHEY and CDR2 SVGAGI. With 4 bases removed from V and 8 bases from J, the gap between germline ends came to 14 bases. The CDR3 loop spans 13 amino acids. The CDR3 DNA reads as TGTGCCAGCAGTTCCTTCCCCGTCAGGGGCTACACCTTC. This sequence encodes CASSSFPVRGYTF.

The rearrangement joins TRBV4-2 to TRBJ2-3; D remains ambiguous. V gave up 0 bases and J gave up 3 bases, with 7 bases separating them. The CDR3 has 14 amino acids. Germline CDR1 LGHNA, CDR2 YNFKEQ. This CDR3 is CASSQDRITDTQYF. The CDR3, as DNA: TGTGCCAGCAGCCAAGATCGTATTACAGATACGCAGTATTTT.

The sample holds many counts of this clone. DNA of the CDR3: TGCAGTGCCAAGACAGGGGGCAACACCGGGGAGCTGTTTTTT. Its protein is CSAKTGGNTGELFF. The V and J genes are TRBV20-1 and TRBJ2-2; TRBD1 matches at 10 bases. Germline V gene sequence: CDR1 DFQATT, CDR2 SNEGSKA (reference sequence). Trimming took 6 bases from V and 2 from J; bases not matched to a gene: 3. The CDR3 extends over 14 amino acids.

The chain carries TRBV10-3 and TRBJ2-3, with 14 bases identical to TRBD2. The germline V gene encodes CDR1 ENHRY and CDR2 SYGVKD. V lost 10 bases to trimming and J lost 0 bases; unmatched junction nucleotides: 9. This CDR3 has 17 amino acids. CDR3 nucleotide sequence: TGTGCCACTTCCGGGACTAGCGGGAGTTCCAGCACAGATACGCAGTATTTT. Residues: CATSGTSGSSSTDTQYF.

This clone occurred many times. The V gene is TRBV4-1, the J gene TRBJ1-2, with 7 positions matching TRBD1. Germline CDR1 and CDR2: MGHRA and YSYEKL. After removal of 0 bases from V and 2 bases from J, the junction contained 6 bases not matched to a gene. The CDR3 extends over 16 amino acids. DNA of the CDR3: TGCGCCAGCAGCCAAGAGACAGGGTTAGGGAACTATGGCTACACCTTC. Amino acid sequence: CASSQETGLGNYGYTF.

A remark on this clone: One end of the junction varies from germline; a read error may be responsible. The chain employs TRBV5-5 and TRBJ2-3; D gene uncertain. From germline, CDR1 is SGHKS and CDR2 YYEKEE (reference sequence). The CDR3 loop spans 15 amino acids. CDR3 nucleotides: TGTGCCAGCAGCTCGATCCTCCCAAACACAGATACGCCGTATTTT. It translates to CASSSILPNTDTPYF.

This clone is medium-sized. The DNA for the CDR3 is TGTGCCAGCACCTGGGGAGGGGAGGGCTATGGCTACACCTTC. Translated: CASTWGGEGYGYTF. The chain combines TRBV12-3 or TRBV12-4 with TRBJ1-2, with D possibly TRBD1 on 5 matching bases. Trimming stripped 7 bases from V and 4 bases from J, with 16 bases between. CDR3 length equals 14 residues.

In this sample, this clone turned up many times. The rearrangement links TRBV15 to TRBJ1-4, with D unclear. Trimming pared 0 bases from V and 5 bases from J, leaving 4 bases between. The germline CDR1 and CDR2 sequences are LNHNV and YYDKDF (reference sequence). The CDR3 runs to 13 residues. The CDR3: CATSRDMNEKLFF. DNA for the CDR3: TGTGCCACCAGCAGAGATATGAATGAAAAACTGTTTTTT. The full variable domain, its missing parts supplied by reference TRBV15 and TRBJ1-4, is DAMVIQNPRYQVTQFGKPVTLSCSQTLNHNVMYWYQQKSSQAPKLLFHYYDKDFNNEADTPDNFQSRRPNTSFCFLDIRSPGLGDTAMYLCATSRDMNEKLFFGSGTQLSVL.

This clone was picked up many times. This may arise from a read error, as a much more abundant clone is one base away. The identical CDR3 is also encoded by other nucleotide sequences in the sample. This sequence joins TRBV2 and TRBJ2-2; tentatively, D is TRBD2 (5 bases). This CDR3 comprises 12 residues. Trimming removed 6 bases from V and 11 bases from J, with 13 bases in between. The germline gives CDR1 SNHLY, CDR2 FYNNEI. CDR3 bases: TGTGCCAGCAGACTAGTGATCGGAGAGCTGTTTTTT. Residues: CASRLVIGELFF.

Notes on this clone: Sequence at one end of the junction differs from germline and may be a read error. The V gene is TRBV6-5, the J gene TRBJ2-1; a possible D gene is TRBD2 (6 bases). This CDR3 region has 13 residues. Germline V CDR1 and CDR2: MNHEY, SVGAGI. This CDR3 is CASSYSGRDEQDW. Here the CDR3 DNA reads TGTGCCAGCAGTTACTCAGGGCGGGATGAGCAGGACTGG.

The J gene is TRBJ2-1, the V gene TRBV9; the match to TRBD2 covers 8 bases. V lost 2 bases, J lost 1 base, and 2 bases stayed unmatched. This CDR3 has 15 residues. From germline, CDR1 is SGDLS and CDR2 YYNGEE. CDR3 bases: TGTGCCAGCAGCGTTAGCGGGATTTCCTACAATGAGCAGTTCTTC. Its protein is CASSVSGISYNEQFF.

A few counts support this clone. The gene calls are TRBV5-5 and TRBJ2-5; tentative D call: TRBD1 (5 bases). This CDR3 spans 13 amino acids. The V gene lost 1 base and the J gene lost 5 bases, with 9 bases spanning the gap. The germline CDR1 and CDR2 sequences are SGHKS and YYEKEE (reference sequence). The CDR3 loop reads CASSLWQGETQYF. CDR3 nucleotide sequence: TGTGCCAGCAGCTTGTGGCAGGGCGAGACCCAGTACTTC.

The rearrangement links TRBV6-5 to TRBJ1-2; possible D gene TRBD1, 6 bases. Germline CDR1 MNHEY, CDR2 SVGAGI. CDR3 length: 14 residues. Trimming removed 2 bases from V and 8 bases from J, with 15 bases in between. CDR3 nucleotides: TGTGCCAGCAGTTACGCCAACAGGGTTTCCGGCTACACCTTC. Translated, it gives CASSYANRVSGYTF.

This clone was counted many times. The CDR3 loop is CSARGVGGESFEKLFF. The CDR3 DNA is TGCAGTGCTAGAGGTGTAGGGGGGGAGTCTTTCGAAAAACTGTTTTTT. The V gene is TRBV20-1, the J gene TRBJ1-4, with D perhaps matching TRBD1 (6 bases). In germline, CDR1 is DFQATT, CDR2 SNEGSKA (reference sequence). Trimming took off 1 base at V and 8 bases at J, with 20 bases between the two ends. The CDR3 has 16 residues.